A single sample gave rise to the 32 T cell receptor beta chains below, sequenced in a study of Graves' ophthalmopathy and Graves' hyperthyroidism. The authors amplified TCR beta CDR3 regions from RNA transcripts. The first-round RT-PCR employed HTBI primers together with the Qiagen OneStep RT-PCR kit. A multiplex PCR was then performed as the second round. TCRdb redid the calling of the multiplex PCR reads with MiXCR, one entry per CDR3 protein. The data contain some 750,000 distinct CDR3 sequences, roughly 40% of them singletons. Material: peripheral blood. The source is an adult man with Graves' ophthalmopathy.

Concerning this clonotype itself: A much more abundant neighbour one base away suggests this may be a read error. CDR3: CSVQDWGDTIYF. CDR3 DNA: TGCAGCGTTCAAGACTGGGGAGACACCATATATTTT. The chain carries TRBV29-1 and TRBJ1-3; D not certain. CDR1 is SQVTM and CDR2 is ANQGSEA in the germline V gene. This CDR3 is built from 12 residues.

This clonotype was seen ten or more times. The rearrangement uses TRBV12-3 or TRBV12-4 and TRBJ2-5; no clear D gene. The length of the CDR3 is 12 residues. V gave up 5 bases and J gave up 5 bases, with 9 bases separating them. CDR3 sequence reads: CASSDLTETQYF. CDR3 coding DNA: TGTGCCAGCAGTGACCTTACCGAGACCCAGTACTTC.

This rearrangement joins TRBV7-8 to TRBJ2-2; D might be TRBD1 (6 bases). V was pared by 2 bases and J by 0 bases, with 16 bases between. The germline CDR1 and CDR2 sequences are SGHVS and FQNEAQ. The CDR3 has 18 amino acids. This CDR3 reads CASSLRDKADANTGELFF. For the CDR3, the DNA is TGTGCCAGCAGCTTACGGGACAAAGCAGACGCGAACACCGGGGAGCTGTTTTTT. Combining the CDR3 with reference TRBV7-8 and TRBJ2-2 gives the whole variable domain GAGVSQSPRYKVAKRGQDVALRCDPISGHVSLFWYQQALGQGPEFLTYFQNEAQLDKSGLPSDRFFAERPEGSVSTLKIQRTQQEDSAVYLCASSLRDKADANTGELFFGEGSRLTVL.

This clonotype was counted between two and nine times. The chain is built from TRBV9 and TRBJ1-5, with D unresolved. This CDR3 region has 14 residues. CDR1 SGDLS and CDR2 YYNGEE come from the germline V gene. V was clipped by 4 bases and J by 3 bases, with 11 bases between them. As DNA, the CDR3 is TGTGCCAGCAGCCCAGTCAGCAACAATCAGCCCCAGCATTTT. Amino acids: CASSPVSNNQPQHF.

The chain joins TRBV19 to TRBJ2-7, with D possibly being TRBD2 (5 bases). CDR1 is LNHDA and CDR2 is SQIVND in the germline V gene (reference sequence). CDR3 length: 14 residues. V lost 4 bases and J 0 bases, leaving 10 bases between the germline ends. The CDR3 here is CASSTSFTSYEQYF. CDR3 nucleotides: TGTGCCAGTAGTACTAGCTTTACCTCCTACGAGCAGTACTTC. The full variable domain, rest sourced from reference TRBV19 and TRBJ2-7, is DGGITQSPKYLFRKEGQNVTLSCEQNLNHDAMYWYRQDPGQGLRLIYYSQIVNDFQKGDIAEGYSVSREKKESFPLTVTSAQKNPTAFYLCASSTSFTSYEQYFGPGTRLTVT.

The CDR3 loop is CATSSPTGTGYTF. In DNA form, the CDR3 reads TGTGCCACCAGCAGCCCGACCGGGACAGGCTACACCTTC. The chain carries TRBV15 and TRBJ1-2; TRBD1 might be the D (6 bases). V lost 3 bases to trimming and J lost 8 bases, with 13 bases between them. CDR3 length equals 13 residues. Germline lookup yields CDR1 LNHNV and CDR2 YYDKDF (reference sequence).

This clonotype has ten or more counts. J is TRBJ2-5 and V is TRBV7-2; TRBD2 matches 8 bases. Germline values: CDR1 SGHTA, CDR2 FQGNSA. This CDR3 has 14 residues. V was clipped by 5 bases and J by 5 bases; unmatched bases: 7. CDR3 sequence: CASSLGTRGETQYF. The CDR3 coding sequence is TGTGCCAGCAGCCTAGGGACTAGAGGGGAGACCCAGTACTTC.

The sample holds many counts of this clonotype. V is TRBV15 and J is TRBJ2-7; no reliable D call. The CDR3 totals 13 residues. V lost 1 base and J 7 bases, leaving 11 bases between the germline ends. Germline loops: CDR1 LNHNV, CDR2 YYDKDF (reference sequence). CDR3 region: CATSRAPAEEQYF. CDR3 coding DNA: TGTGCCACCAGCAGAGCCCCTGCGGAGGAGCAGTACTTC. Based on the CDR3 plus reference TRBV15 and TRBJ2-7, the full variable domain is DAMVIQNPRYQVTQFGKPVTLSCSQTLNHNVMYWYQQKSSQAPKLLFHYYDKDFNNEADTPDNFQSRRPNTSFCFLDIRSPGLGDTAMYLCATSRAPAEEQYFGPGTRLTVT.

About this clonotype: The germline gene is not matched at one end of the junction; a read error may be the cause. The chain combines TRBV6-5 with TRBJ2-7, with D uncertain. CDR3 length: 11 residues. The germline V gene encodes CDR1 MNHEY and CDR2 SVGAGI. The CDR3 protein is CAAMGMYGQYF. In DNA form, the CDR3 reads TGTGCCGCCATGGGAATGTACGGGCAGTACTTC.

The DNA of the CDR3 is TGTGCCAGCAGCTTAGGCGTCCGACAGAGCTCTGGAAACACCATATATTTT. This sequence encodes CASSLGVRQSSGNTIYF. This chain connects TRBV7-9 to TRBJ1-3, with TRBD1 as a possible D gene (5 bases). The CDR3 loop spans 17 amino acids. Germline V gives CDR1 SEHNR, CDR2 FQNEAQ (reference sequence). The V end was cut by 1 base, the J end by 0 bases, with 13 bases between. Full variable domain (remainder filled in from reference TRBV7-9 and TRBJ1-3): DTGVSQNPRHKITKRGQNVTFRCDPISEHNRLYWYRQTLGQGPEFLTYFQNEAQLEKSRLLSDRFSAERPKGSFSTLEIQRTEQGDSAMYLCASSLGVRQSSGNTIYFGEGSWLTVV.

V usage is TRBV7-2 and J usage is TRBJ2-7; D assignment may be TRBD1 or TRBD2 (7 bases each). Trimming cost V 4 bases and J 4 bases, with 14 bases left between them. The germline V gene encodes CDR1 SGHTA and CDR2 FQGNSA. The CDR3 contains 14 residues. The CDR3 protein is CASSSGGADYEQYF. The CDR3 nucleotides read TGTGCCAGCAGCTCAGGGGGGGCTGATTACGAGCAGTACTTC. The full variable domain, with the rest looked up from reference TRBV7-2 and TRBJ2-7, is GAGVSQSPSNKVTEKGKDVELRCDPISGHTALYWYRQSLGQGLEFLIYFQGNSAPDKSGLPSDRFSAERTGGSVSTLTIQRTQQEDSAVYLCASSSGGADYEQYFGPGTRLTVT.

This clonotype was counted a single time. The rearrangement uses TRBV7-9 and TRBJ1-4; 8 bases agree with TRBD1. The V gene end was trimmed by 8 bases and the J gene end by 0 bases; junction bases not matched to a gene: 11. Germline lookup yields CDR1 SEHNR and CDR2 FQNEAQ (reference sequence). CDR3 length equals 17 residues. CDR3 amino acids: CASGPGQGAATNEKLFF. The CDR3 DNA sequence: TGTGCCAGCGGGCCCGGACAGGGAGCCGCAACTAATGAAAAACTGTTTTTT.

This clonotype was detected ten times or more. The chain is built from TRBV29-1 and TRBJ2-7; 7 bases line up with TRBD1. Looked up from germline, CDR1 is SQVTM and CDR2 is ANQGSEA. The CDR3 contains 15 residues. The J segment lost 2 bases and the V segment lost 5 bases, leaving 12 bases of the junction unmatched. CDR3 sequence reads: CSVKLMGTATYEQYF. CDR3 in DNA: TGCAGCGTTAAATTAATGGGGACAGCTACCTACGAGCAGTACTTC.

The V call is TRBV5-7, the J call TRBJ2-5, with 9 bases fitting TRBD1. TRBV5-7 is placed among ORFs of uncertain function. There are 17 residues in the CDR3. V trimming: 3 bases; J trimming: 5 bases; junction bases outside the gene matches: 14. The chain's CDR3 is CASSSDGTGGVEETQYF. The CDR3, as DNA: TGTGCCAGCAGCTCGGACGGTACAGGGGGCGTGGAGGAGACCCAGTACTTC.

Remarks on this clonotype: Since no conserved phenylalanine or tryptophan closes the CDR3, a read error is the likely cause. The DNA is left out, because the CDR3 cannot be placed on it with certainty; the CDR3 is given as TCRdb lists it. V is TRBV29-1 and J is TRBJ1-4; no check of the table's D call, TRBD1, against the DNA was made. The germline gives CDR1 SQVTM, CDR2 ANQGSEA. The CDR3 has 9 residues if both end residues are counted. CDR3 sequence: CSVELQGLH.

This clonotype was detected only a few times. This chain connects TRBV20-1 to TRBJ1-5, with TRBD1 matching 7 bases. The germline CDR1 and CDR2 sequences are DFQATT and SNEGSKA (reference sequence). This CDR3 comprises 15 residues. V was pared by 5 bases and J by 6 bases, with 13 bases of the junction left unmatched. The CDR3: CSASLTTGRSQPQHF. CDR3 nucleotide sequence: TGCAGTGCTTCCTTAACGACAGGGAGGAGTCAGCCCCAGCATTTT.

The V call is TRBV14, the J call TRBJ2-5, with D maybe TRBD2 (6 bases). The V gene's germline CDR1 is SGHDN and CDR2 FVKESK. With 4 bases removed from V and 10 bases from J, the gap between germline ends came to 13 bases. CDR3 length: 12 residues. CDR3 coding DNA: TGTGCCAGCAGCCCGGGGGTCTTGGGCCAGTACTTC. Translated: CASSPGVLGQYF.

This clonotype was seen many times. The genes are TRBV7-9 and TRBJ2-5; 7 bases line up with TRBD1. The trim removed 9 bases at V and 6 bases at J, leaving 19 bases unmatched. The CDR3 sequence is 16 residues long. The germline gives CDR1 SEHNR, CDR2 FQNEAQ (reference sequence). The CDR3 sequence: CASHRAEGAQGQTQYF. Written as DNA, the CDR3 is TGTGCCAGTCATCGTGCCGAGGGGGCTCAAGGGCAGACCCAGTACTTC.

This clonotype has just one count. The chain is built from TRBV5-1 and TRBJ1-3, with D hard to call. CDR3 length: 16 residues. Deletions cut 0 bases from V and 3 bases from J, with 13 bases between. The germline CDR1 and CDR2 sequences are SGHRS and YFSETQ. CDR3 nucleotides: TGCGCCAGCAGCTTGGGCCCGGTTAACGTTGGAAACACCATATATTTT. This translates into CASSLGPVNVGNTIYF.

Of note for this clonotype: The junction shows a germline mismatch at one end, possibly a read error. V and J are TRBV7-9 and TRBJ2-7; tentative D call: TRBD2 (5 bases). This CDR3 is 13 amino acids long. Germline V gene sequence: CDR1 SEHNR, CDR2 FQNEAQ (reference sequence). The CDR3 spells CASSPRAGAEQYF. CDR3 sequence (DNA): TGCGCCAGCAGCCCCCGGGCGGGCGCCGAGCAGTACTTC.

The chain recombines TRBV11-2 with TRBJ1-1; no firm D call. The CDR3 is made up of 13 amino acids. V was cut by 6 bases and J by 4 bases, with 12 bases left in between. CDR1 SGHAT and CDR2 FQNNGV come from the germline V gene. CDR3: CASRDVFRTEAFF. Written as DNA, the CDR3 is TGTGCCAGCAGAGACGTATTCCGCACTGAAGCTTTCTTT.

This clonotype was found many times. The J gene is TRBJ1-1, the V gene TRBV20-1; D remains unclear. Trimming took 6 bases from V and 4 from J, leaving 15 bases between them. Looked up from germline, CDR1 is DFQATT and CDR2 is SNEGSKA (reference sequence). This CDR3 is 13 amino acids long. The DNA of the CDR3 is TGCAGTGCCGGTGTTAGTGTGGGCACTGAAGCTTTCTTT. Translation gives CSAGVSVGTEAFF.

This clonotype was found a few times. The chain joins TRBV11-2 to TRBJ1-4; D is unresolved. This CDR3 is built from 15 residues. V was trimmed by 2 bases and J by 3 bases, leaving 10 bases between them. The germline gives CDR1 SGHAT, CDR2 FQNNGV. The CDR3: CASSLSPASNEKLFF. The DNA for the CDR3 is TGTGCCAGCAGCTTATCTCCAGCCTCTAATGAAAAACTGTTTTTT.

There are many counts of this clonotype. The chain carries TRBV9 and TRBJ1-5; 8 nucleotides align to TRBD1. V dropped 4 bases and J dropped 7; count of bases not matched to a gene: 10. Germline V lookup: CDR1 SGDLS, CDR2 YYNGEE. The CDR3 has 15 amino acids. The CDR3, as DNA: TGTGCCAGCAGCTTGACCGGGACAGGCTCACAGCCCCAGCATTTT. Residues: CASSLTGTGSQPQHF. The full variable domain, with the rest looked up from reference TRBV9 and TRBJ1-5, is DSGVTQTPKHLITATGQRVTLRCSPRSGDLSVYWYQQSLDQGLQFLIQYYNGEERAKGNILERFSAQQFPDLHSELNLSSLELGDSALYFCASSLTGTGSQPQHFGDGTRLSIL.

The chain joins TRBV7-2 to TRBJ2-7; the D gene is possibly TRBD2 (5 bases). Trimming cost V 9 bases and J 3 bases, with 18 bases left between them. CDR3 length: 14 amino acids. Germline V gene sequence: CDR1 SGHTA, CDR2 FQGNSA. The CDR3 DNA is TGTGCCAGTAACAAGGACGGGATCAACTACGAGCAGTACTTC. This sequence encodes CASNKDGINYEQYF.

This clonotype was picked up many times. The chain employs TRBV29-1 and TRBJ2-7; D not resolved. Germline-derived CDR1 and CDR2 are SQVTM and ANQGSEA. The V end lost 1 base, the J end lost 0 bases, and 10 bases lay between the germline ends. The CDR3 is 14 amino acids. The CDR3 DNA reads TGCAGCGTTGAAGGGGTTAAGAACTCCTACGAGCAGTACTTC. Translation: CSVEGVKNSYEQYF.

In this sample, this clonotype turned up many times. This chain links TRBV6-1 with TRBJ1-5, with unresolved D. V gave up 6 bases and J gave up 4 bases, with 13 bases separating them. CDR3 size: 14 residues. Per germline, CDR1 MNHNS and CDR2 SASEGT. CDR3 sequence reads: CASSPVSTNQPQHF. The CDR3 DNA is TGTGCCAGCAGCCCGGTCTCTACGAATCAGCCCCAGCATTTT.

J is TRBJ2-6 and V is TRBV29-1; maybe TRBD2 (6 bases). Germline CDR1 and CDR2: SQVTM and ANQGSEA. V was cut by 1 base and J by 13 bases, with 11 bases left in between. CDR3 length: 12 amino acids. Here the CDR3 DNA reads TGCAGCGTTGAAGTGGGGGGTAAGGTCCTGACTTTC. It encodes CSVEVGGKVLTF.

V and J are TRBV7-2 and TRBJ1-2; D unclear. The germline V and J ends were trimmed by 1 base and 8 bases, with 14 bases remaining between them. The CDR3 contains 14 residues. Germline V gene data show CDR1 as SGHTA and CDR2 as FQGNSA. The CDR3 loop reads CASSLGLVGVGYTF. CDR3 DNA sequence: TGTGCCAGCAGCTTAGGTCTGGTCGGGGTCGGCTACACCTTC. Together with reference TRBV7-2 and TRBJ1-2, the CDR3 gives the full variable domain: GAGVSQSPSNKVTEKGKDVELRCDPISGHTALYWYRQSLGQGLEFLIYFQGNSAPDKSGLPSDRFSAERTGGSVSTLTIQRTQQEDSAVYLCASSLGLVGVGYTFGSGTRLTVV.

A remark on this clonotype: This sequence may be a read error, since a much larger clone differs from it by one base. The chain couples TRBV20-1 to TRBJ1-2, with a tentative D call TRBD1 (6 bases). This CDR3 has 13 amino acids. Trimming shortened V by 0 bases and J by 4 bases, and 9 bases separated the two germline ends. Germline assignment: CDR1 DFQATT and CDR2 SNEGSKA (reference sequence). CDR3 nucleotides: TGCAGTGCTAGAGAGGGACAAAGCTATGGCTACACCTTC. Its translation is CSAREGQSYGYTF.

This chain uses TRBV10-3 with TRBJ1-4, with 11 bases lining up with TRBD1. The CDR3 totals 16 residues. The germline V gene has CDR1 ENHRY and CDR2 SYGVKD. V shed 6 bases, J shed 5 bases, and the junction held 8 bases outside the gene matches. The CDR3 loop reads CAISKRTGGSNEKLFF. The CDR3 region has the DNA TGTGCCATCAGCAAACGGACAGGGGGCAGCAATGAAAAACTGTTTTTT.

V gene TRBV20-1 combines with J gene TRBJ1-1; D is possibly TRBD1 (6 bases). Germline V gene data show CDR1 as DFQATT and CDR2 as SNEGSKA (reference sequence). The CDR3 loop spans 13 amino acids. V lost 4 bases and J 1 base, leaving 10 bases between the germline ends. CDR3 in DNA: TGCAGTGCTACACAGGGACGGAACACTGAAGCTTTCTTT. This gives the protein CSATQGRNTEAFF.